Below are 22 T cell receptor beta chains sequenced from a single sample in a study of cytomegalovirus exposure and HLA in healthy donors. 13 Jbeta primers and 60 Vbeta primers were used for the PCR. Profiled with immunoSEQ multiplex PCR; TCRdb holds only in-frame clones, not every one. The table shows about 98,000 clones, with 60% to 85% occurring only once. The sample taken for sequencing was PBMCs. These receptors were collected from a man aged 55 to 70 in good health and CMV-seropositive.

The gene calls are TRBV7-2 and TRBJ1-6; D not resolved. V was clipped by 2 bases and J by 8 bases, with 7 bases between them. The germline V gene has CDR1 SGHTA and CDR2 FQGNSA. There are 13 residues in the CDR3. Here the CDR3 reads CASSLLADSPLHF. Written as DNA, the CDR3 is TGTGCCAGCAGCTTATTGGCAGATTCACCCCTCCACTTT.

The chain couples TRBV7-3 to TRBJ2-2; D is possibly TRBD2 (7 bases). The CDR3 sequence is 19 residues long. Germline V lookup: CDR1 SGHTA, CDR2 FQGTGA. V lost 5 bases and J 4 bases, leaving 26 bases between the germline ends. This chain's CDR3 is CASSRMTAGAGSGTGELFF. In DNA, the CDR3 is TGTGCCAGCAGCCGAATGACCGCGGGGGCAGGTTCGGGCACCGGGGAGCTGTTTTTT.

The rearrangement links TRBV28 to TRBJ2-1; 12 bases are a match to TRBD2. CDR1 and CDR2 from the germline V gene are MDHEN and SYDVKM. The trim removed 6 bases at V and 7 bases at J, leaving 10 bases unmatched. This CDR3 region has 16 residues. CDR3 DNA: TGTGCCAGCAGGGTATCTAGCGGGGGGGCTGGGAATGAGCAGTTCTTC. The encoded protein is CASRVSSGGAGNEQFF.

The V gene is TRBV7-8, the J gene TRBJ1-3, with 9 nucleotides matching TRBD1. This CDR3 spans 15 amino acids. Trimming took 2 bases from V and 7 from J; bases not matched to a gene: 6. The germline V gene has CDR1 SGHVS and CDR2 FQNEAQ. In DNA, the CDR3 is TGTGCCAGCAGCTTAAGGCGGGACAGGGTGAACACCATATATTTT. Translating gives CASSLRRDRVNTIYF.

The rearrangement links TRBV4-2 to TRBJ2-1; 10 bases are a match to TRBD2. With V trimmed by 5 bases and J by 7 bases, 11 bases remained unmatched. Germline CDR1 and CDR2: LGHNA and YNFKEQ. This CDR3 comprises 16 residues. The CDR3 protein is CASSGRLSGGVNEQFF. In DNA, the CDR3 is TGTGCCAGCAGCGGCCGACTAAGCGGGGGGGTGAATGAGCAGTTCTTC.

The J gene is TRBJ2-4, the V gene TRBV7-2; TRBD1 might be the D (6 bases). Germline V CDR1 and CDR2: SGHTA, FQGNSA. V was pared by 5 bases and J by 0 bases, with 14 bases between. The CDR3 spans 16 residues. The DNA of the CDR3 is TGTGCCAGCAGCCCCCAAGGGGGTTTAGCCAAAAACATTCAGTACTTC. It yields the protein CASSPQGGLAKNIQYF. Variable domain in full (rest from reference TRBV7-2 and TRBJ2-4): GAGVSQSPSNKVTEKGKDVELRCDPISGHTALYWYRQSLGQGLEFLIYFQGNSAPDKSGLPSDRFSAERTGGSVSTLTIQRTQQEDSAVYLCASSPQGGLAKNIQYFGAGTRLSVL.

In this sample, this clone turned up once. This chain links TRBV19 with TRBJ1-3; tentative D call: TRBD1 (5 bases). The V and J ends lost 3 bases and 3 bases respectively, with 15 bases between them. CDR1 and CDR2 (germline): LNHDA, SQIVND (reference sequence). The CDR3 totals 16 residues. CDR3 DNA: TGTGCCAGTAGTATCTCCAAGGGGAAGGGTGGAAACACCATATATTTT. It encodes CASSISKGKGGNTIYF.

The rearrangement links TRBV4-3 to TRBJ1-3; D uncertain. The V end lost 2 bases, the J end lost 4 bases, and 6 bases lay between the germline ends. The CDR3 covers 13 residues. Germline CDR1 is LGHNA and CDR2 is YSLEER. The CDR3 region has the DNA TGCGCCAGCAGCCAAAACTCGGGAAACACCATATATTTT. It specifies CASSQNSGNTIYF.

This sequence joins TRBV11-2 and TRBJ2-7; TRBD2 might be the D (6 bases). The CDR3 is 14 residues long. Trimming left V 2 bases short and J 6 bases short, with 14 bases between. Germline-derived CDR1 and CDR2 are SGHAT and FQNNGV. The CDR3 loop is CASSLLSPEGEQYF. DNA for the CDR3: TGTGCCAGCAGCTTATTGTCCCCGGAGGGCGAGCAGTACTTC.

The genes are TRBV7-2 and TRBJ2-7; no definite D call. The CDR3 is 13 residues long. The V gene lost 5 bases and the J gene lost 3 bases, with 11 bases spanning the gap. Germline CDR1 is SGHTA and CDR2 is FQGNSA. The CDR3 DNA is TGTGCCAGCAGCCTCAACCGCGTCTACGAGCAGTACTTC. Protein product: CASSLNRVYEQYF.

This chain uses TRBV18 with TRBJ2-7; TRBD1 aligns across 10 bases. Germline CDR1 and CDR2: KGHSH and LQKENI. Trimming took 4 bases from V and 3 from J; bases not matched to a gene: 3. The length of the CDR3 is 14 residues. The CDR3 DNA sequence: TGTGCCAGCTCACACGACAGGGGGCTCTACGAGCAGTACTTC. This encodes CASSHDRGLYEQYF.

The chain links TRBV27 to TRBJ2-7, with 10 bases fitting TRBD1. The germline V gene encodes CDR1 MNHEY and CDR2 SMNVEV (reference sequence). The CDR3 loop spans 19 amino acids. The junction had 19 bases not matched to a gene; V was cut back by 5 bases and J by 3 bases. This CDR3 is CASSLYYDTTGGYYYEQYF. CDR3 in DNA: TGTGCCAGCAGTCTTTATTATGATACGACAGGGGGCTATTACTACGAGCAGTACTTC.

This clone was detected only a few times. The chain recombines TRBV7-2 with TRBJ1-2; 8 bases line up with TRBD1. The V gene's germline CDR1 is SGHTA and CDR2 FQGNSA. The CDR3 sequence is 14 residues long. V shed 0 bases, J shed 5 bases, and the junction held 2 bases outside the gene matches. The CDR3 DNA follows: TGTGCCAGCAGCTTAGCACGGACAGGGTATGGCTACACCTTC. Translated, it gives CASSLARTGYGYTF.

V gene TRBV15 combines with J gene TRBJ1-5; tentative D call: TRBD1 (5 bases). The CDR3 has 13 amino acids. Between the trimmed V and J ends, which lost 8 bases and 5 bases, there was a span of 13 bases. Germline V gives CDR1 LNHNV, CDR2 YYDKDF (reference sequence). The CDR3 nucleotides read TGTGCCACCCCGTTTCGCAGGGATCAGCCCCAGCATTTT. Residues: CATPFRRDQPQHF.

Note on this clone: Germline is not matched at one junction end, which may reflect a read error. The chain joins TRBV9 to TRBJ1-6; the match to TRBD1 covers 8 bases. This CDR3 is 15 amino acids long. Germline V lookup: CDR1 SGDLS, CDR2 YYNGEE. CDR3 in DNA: TGTGCCAGCAGCGAGGGGACAGGTAATAATTCATCCCTCCACTTT. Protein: CASSEGTGNNSSLHF.

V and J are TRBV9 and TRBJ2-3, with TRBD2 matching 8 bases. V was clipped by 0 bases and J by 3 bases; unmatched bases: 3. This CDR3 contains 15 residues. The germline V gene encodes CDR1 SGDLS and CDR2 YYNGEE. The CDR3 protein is CASSVGLAKTDTQYF. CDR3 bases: TGTGCCAGCAGCGTAGGACTAGCGAAAACAGATACGCAGTATTTT.

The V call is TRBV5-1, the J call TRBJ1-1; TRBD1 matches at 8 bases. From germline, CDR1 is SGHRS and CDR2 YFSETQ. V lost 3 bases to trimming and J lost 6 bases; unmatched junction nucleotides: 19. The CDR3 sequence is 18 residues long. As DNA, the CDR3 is TGCGCCAGCAGCTGGGGGCCAGGGGGCTCGGCCGCGAGGGCTGAAGCTTTCTTT. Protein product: CASSWGPGGSAARAEAFF.

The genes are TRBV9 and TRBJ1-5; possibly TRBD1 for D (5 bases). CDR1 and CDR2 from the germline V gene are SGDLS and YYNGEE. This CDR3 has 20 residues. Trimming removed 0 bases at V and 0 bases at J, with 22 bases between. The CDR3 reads CASSVGSQGGGQYSNQPQHF. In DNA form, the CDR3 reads TGTGCCAGCAGCGTAGGTTCGCAGGGAGGAGGACAATATAGCAATCAGCCCCAGCATTTT.

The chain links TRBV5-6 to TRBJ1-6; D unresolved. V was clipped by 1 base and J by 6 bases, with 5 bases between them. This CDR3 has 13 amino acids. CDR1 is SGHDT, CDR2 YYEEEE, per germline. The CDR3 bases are TGTGCCAGCAGCTTGCCGGGTAATTCACCCCTCCACTTT. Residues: CASSLPGNSPLHF.

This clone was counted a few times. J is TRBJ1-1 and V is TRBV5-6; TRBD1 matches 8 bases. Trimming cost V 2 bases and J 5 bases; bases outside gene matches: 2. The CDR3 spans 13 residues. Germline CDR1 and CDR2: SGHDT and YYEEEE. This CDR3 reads CASSFGQGTEAFF. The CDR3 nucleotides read TGTGCCAGCAGCTTCGGACAGGGTACTGAAGCTTTCTTT.

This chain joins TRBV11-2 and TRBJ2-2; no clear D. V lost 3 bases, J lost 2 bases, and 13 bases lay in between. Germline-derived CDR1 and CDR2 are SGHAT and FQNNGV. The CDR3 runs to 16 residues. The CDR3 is CASSFHSSINTGELFF. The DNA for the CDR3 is TGTGCCAGCAGCTTCCATTCATCAATCAACACCGGGGAGCTGTTTTTT.

CDR3 DNA sequence: TGTGCCAGCAGGGGGGGGACTAGCGCGGGAGATACGCAGTATTTT. Its protein is CASRGGTSAGDTQYF. V is TRBV28 and J is TRBJ2-3, with TRBD2 identical over 10 bases. The CDR3 is 15 residues long. Unmatched junction bases numbered 8, after V lost 6 bases and J lost 5 bases. Germline-derived CDR1 and CDR2 are MDHEN and SYDVKM.